A single sample gave rise to the 16 T cell receptor beta chains below, sequenced in a study of cytomegalovirus exposure and HLA in healthy donors. Repertoires were generated with immunoSEQ multiplex PCR, while TCRdb's copy carries only in-frame clones and drops some. The sample shows 150,000 to 200,000 clones, around 90% of them seen only once. The sequenced material came from PBMCs. These receptors were collected from a man aged 18 to 35 in good health and CMV-seronegative.

This chain joins TRBV5-4 and TRBJ1-1; a possible D gene is TRBD1 (6 bases). V lost 2 bases to trimming and J lost 4 bases, with 15 bases between them. This CDR3 region has 15 residues. Germline CDR1 reads SGHNT; CDR2 reads YYREEE (reference sequence). CDR3 sequence (DNA): TGTGCCAGCAGCTTTCCAGGGGCCGTAGTCACTGAAGCTTTCTTT. Protein sequence: CASSFPGAVVTEAFF.

The rearrangement joins TRBV6-1 to TRBJ2-7; TRBD1 is a possible D gene (5 bases). The ends were cut back, 4 bases at V and 2 bases at J, with 9 bases in the middle. The length of the CDR3 is 13 residues. Germline V gene sequence: CDR1 MNHNS, CDR2 SASEGT. The CDR3 DNA reads as TGTGCCAGCAGTGCAGGGTACCCCTACGAGCAGTACTTC. It specifies CASSAGYPYEQYF.

The chain recombines TRBV27 with TRBJ2-1, with 16 bases that match TRBD2. J gave up 11 bases and V 6 bases, and 4 bases lay outside the gene matches. CDR3 size: 14 residues. CDR1 MNHEY and CDR2 SMNVEV come from the germline V gene (reference sequence). The CDR3 loop is CASRPGLAGGKQFF. For the CDR3, the DNA is TGTGCCAGCAGGCCGGGACTAGCGGGGGGGAAGCAGTTCTTC.

The CDR3 reads CASSSGLDTDTQYF. CDR3 nucleotide sequence: TGTGCCAGCAGCTCGGGACTAGACACAGATACGCAGTATTTT. The rearrangement joins TRBV5-4 to TRBJ2-3; 8 bases are a match to TRBD2. This CDR3 is built from 14 residues. After removal of 3 bases from V and 2 bases from J, the junction contained 2 bases not matched to a gene. Germline V gene sequence: CDR1 SGHNT, CDR2 YYREEE (reference sequence).

Many counts were recorded for this clone. The rearrangement uses TRBV2 and TRBJ2-2; possibly TRBD2 for D (7 bases). This CDR3 spans 14 amino acids. The ends were cut back, 5 bases at V and 6 bases at J, with 13 bases in the middle. Germline loops: CDR1 SNHLY, CDR2 FYNNEI. CDR3 protein: CASSSGGEAGELFF. In nucleotides, the CDR3 is TGTGCCAGCAGTTCGGGGGGCGAGGCCGGGGAGCTGTTTTTT.

V is TRBV6-6 and J is TRBJ2-3; 8 nucleotides agree with TRBD2. Germline V gene sequence: CDR1 MNHNY, CDR2 SVGAGI (reference sequence). The CDR3 sequence is 15 residues long. J lost 6 bases, V lost 0 bases, and 5 bases had no gene match. CDR3 sequence reads: CASSYSSRGGDTQYF. CDR3 nucleotides: TGTGCCAGCAGTTACTCTTCCCGGGGGGGCGATACGCAGTATTTT.

This chain joins TRBV27 and TRBJ2-3; 8 bases map to TRBD2. CDR3 size: 15 residues. The germline CDR1 and CDR2 sequences are MNHEY and SMNVEV (reference sequence). Germline trimming cut 5 bases from V and 2 bases from J; bases unmatched to any gene: 6. The chain's CDR3 is CASSPTSANTDTQYF. The CDR3, as DNA: TGTGCCAGCAGTCCGACTAGCGCCAACACAGATACGCAGTATTTT.

The chain links TRBV6-5 to TRBJ1-1; 7 bases are a match to TRBD1. The V and J ends lost 6 bases and 1 base, in that order; junction bases with no gene match: 5. This CDR3 region has 14 residues. Germline V gives CDR1 MNHEY, CDR2 SVGAGI. Written as DNA, the CDR3 is TGTGCCAGCAGAAATACAGGGGCGAACACTGAAGCTTTCTTT. Translating gives CASRNTGANTEAFF.

The V call is TRBV2, the J call TRBJ2-5; 7 bases are shared with TRBD1. Germline assignment: CDR1 SNHLY and CDR2 FYNNEI. The CDR3 sequence is 13 residues long. V was clipped by 6 bases and J by 3 bases; unmatched bases: 4. The CDR3 region is CASRLDREETQYF. CDR3 bases: TGTGCCAGCAGACTCGACAGGGAAGAGACCCAGTACTTC. The whole variable domain, remainder taken from reference TRBV2 and TRBJ2-5, is EPEVTQTPSHQVTQMGQEVILRCVPISNHLYFYWYRQILGQKVEFLVSFYNNEISEKSEIFDDQFSVERPDGSNFTLKIRSTKLEDSAMYFCASRLDREETQYFGPGTRLLVL.

The sample holds one count of this clone. The chain recombines TRBV28 with TRBJ1-2; TRBD1 matches 8 bases. Germline V lookup: CDR1 MDHEN, CDR2 SYDVKM. V lost 3 bases and J lost 8; bases outside the gene matches: 5. The CDR3 loop spans 13 amino acids. CDR3 DNA: TGTGCCAGCAGTTTGACAGGGGAAAGAGGCTACACCTTC. Encoded protein: CASSLTGERGYTF.

The CDR3 loop is CASSPRHPGEPQHF. The CDR3 DNA sequence: TGTGCCAGTAGTCCCCGACACCCCGGGGAGCCCCAGCATTTT. The chain couples TRBV19 to TRBJ1-5; D uncertain. Germline CDR1 LNHDA, CDR2 SQIVND (reference sequence). The V gene lost 5 bases and the J gene lost 8 bases, with 16 bases spanning the gap. The CDR3 contains 14 residues.

Note on this clone: Other nucleotide sequences in the sample specify the same CDR3. The chain combines TRBV5-1 with TRBJ1-4, with 8 bases matching TRBD1. The trim removed 4 bases at V and 7 bases at J, leaving 6 bases unmatched. The CDR3 runs 14 residues. The germline gives CDR1 SGHRS, CDR2 YFSETQ. For the CDR3, the DNA is TGCGCCAGCAGCCTGGACAGGGAGGGTGAAAAACTGTTTTTT. Protein sequence: CASSLDREGEKLFF.

The V call is TRBV2, the J call TRBJ2-1, with a tentative D call TRBD2 (6 bases). V dropped 8 bases and J dropped 4 bases, with 15 bases sitting between them. CDR3 length: 14 amino acids. Germline V gene data show CDR1 as SNHLY and CDR2 as FYNNEI. The CDR3: CASGAGSRYNEQFF. The CDR3 nucleotides are TGTGCCAGCGGCGCGGGATCCAGGTACAATGAGCAGTTCTTC.

This clone was recorded a few times. The V call is TRBV28, the J call TRBJ1-5; D ambiguous. CDR3 length: 12 residues. Trimming left V 7 bases short and J 5 bases short, with 9 bases between. The germline CDR1 and CDR2 sequences are MDHEN and SYDVKM. The CDR3 nucleotides are TGTGCCAGCACGACTTCCCATCAGCCCCAGCATTTT. This encodes CASTTSHQPQHF.

The J gene is TRBJ1-6, the V gene TRBV10-2, with TRBD1 identical over 9 bases. The CDR3 runs to 13 residues. CDR1 is WSHSY, CDR2 SAAADI, per germline. V was clipped by 10 bases and J by 8 bases; unmatched bases: 6. This CDR3 reads CATRDRAYSPLHF. The CDR3 nucleotides are TGCGCCACCCGGGACAGGGCGTATTCACCCCTCCACTTT.

The rearrangement uses TRBV19 and TRBJ1-4; 7 nucleotides agree with TRBD1. Germline CDR1 LNHDA, CDR2 SQIVND (reference sequence). The V segment lost 5 bases and the J segment 2 bases; nucleotides outside the gene matches: 2. CDR3 size: 14 residues. CDR3: CASSQQGTNEKLFF. In DNA, the CDR3 is TGTGCCAGTAGTCAACAGGGGACTAATGAAAAACTGTTTTTT. The variable domain in full, completed from reference TRBV19 and TRBJ1-4, reads DGGITQSPKYLFRKEGQNVTLSCEQNLNHDAMYWYRQDPGQGLRLIYYSQIVNDFQKGDIAEGYSVSREKKESFPLTVTSAQKNPTAFYLCASSQQGTNEKLFFGSGTQLSVL.